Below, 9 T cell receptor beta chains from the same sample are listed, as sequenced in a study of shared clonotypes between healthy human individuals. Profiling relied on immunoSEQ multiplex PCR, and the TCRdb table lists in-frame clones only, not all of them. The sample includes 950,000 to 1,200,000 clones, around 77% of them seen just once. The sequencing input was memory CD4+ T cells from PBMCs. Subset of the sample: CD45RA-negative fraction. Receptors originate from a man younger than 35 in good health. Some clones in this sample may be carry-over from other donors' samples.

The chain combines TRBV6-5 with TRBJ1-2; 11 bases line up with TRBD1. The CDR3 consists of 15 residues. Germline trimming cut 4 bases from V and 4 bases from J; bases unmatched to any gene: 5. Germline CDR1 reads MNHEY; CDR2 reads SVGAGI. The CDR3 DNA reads TGTGCCAGCAGTTCCCCCGGGACAGGGGGCTATGGCTACACCTTC. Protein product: CASSSPGTGGYGYTF.

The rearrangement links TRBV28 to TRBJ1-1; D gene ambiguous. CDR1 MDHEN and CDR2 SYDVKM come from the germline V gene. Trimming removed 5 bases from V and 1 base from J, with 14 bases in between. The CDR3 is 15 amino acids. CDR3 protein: CASSPFTGANTEAFF. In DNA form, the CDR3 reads TGTGCCAGCAGTCCATTTACCGGAGCGAACACTGAAGCTTTCTTT.

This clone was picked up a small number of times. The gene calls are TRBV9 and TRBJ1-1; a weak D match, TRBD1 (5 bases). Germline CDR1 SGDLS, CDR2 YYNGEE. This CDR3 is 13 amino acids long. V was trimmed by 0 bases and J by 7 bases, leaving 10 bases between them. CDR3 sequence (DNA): TGTGCCAGCAGCGTAGCGGGGCAGAGTGAAGCTTTCTTT. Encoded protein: CASSVAGQSEAFF. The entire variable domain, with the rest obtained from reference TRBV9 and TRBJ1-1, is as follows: DSGVTQTPKHLITATGQRVTLRCSPRSGDLSVYWYQQSLDQGLQFLIQYYNGEERAKGNILERFSAQQFPDLHSELNLSSLELGDSALYFCASSVAGQSEAFFGQGTRLTVV.

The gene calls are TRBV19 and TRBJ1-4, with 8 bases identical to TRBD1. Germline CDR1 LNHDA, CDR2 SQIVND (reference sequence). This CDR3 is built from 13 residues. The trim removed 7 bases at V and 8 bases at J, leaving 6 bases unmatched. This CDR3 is CASKEDREEKLFF. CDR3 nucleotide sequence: TGTGCCAGTAAGGAGGACAGGGAGGAAAAACTGTTTTTT.

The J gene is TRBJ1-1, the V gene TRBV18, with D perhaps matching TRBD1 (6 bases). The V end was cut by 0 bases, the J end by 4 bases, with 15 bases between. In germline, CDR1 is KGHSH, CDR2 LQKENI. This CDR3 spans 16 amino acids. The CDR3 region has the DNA TGTGCCAGCTCACCACCCCAGGCAGGGGCGGTCACTGAAGCTTTCTTT. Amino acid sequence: CASSPPQAGAVTEAFF.

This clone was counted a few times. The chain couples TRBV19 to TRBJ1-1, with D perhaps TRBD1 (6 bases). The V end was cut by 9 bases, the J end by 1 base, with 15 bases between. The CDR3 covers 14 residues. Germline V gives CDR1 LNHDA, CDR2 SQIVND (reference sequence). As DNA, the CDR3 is TGTGCCAGCGGGCACAGGGAGAGGAACACTGAAGCTTTCTTT. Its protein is CASGHRERNTEAFF.

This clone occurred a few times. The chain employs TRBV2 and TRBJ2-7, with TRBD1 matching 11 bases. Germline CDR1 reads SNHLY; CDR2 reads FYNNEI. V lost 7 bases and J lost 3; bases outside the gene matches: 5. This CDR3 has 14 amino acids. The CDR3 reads CASNQGQGGYEQYF. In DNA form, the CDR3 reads TGTGCCAGCAACCAGGGACAGGGGGGCTACGAGCAGTACTTC.

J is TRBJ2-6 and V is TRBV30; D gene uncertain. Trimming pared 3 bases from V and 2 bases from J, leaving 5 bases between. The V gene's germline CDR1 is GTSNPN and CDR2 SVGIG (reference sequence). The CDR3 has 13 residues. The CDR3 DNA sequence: TGTGCCTGGAGGCAGGCTGGGGCCAACGTCCTGACTTTC. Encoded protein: CAWRQAGANVLTF.

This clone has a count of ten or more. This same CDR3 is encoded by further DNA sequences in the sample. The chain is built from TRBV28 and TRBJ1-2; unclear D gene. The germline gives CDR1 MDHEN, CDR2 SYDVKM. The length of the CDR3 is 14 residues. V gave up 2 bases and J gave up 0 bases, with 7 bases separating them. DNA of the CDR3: TGTGCCAGCAGTTTAGGGCAGGCTAACTATGGCTACACCTTC. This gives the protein CASSLGQANYGYTF.